Listed below are T cell receptor beta chains from one sample, sequenced in a study of T cell responses to AZD1222 COVID-19 vaccine. Sequencing was performed with immunoSEQ multiplex PCR; in TCRdb, only in-frame clones are kept and a portion is missing. The sample gives around 100,000 clones, 88% of which show up once; about 1.8% is in the top ten. Source: peripheral blood, taken on day 0 of AZD1222 vaccination. Receptor source: an adult in good health. Both conserved end residues are part of each CDR3. The order of the fields is J gene, D gene, clone size, V gene, CDR3 protein, CDR3 DNA. D genes are given only for firm matches. Size tells how often a clone was seen (once, few, many) or the class of an expanded clone, and some rows leave it out.

TRBJ1-3 | - | - | TRBV7-9 | CAYGEGEGNTIYF | TGTGCCTACGGCGAGGGGGAGGGAAACACCATATATTTT
TRBJ2-7 | - | - | TRBV9 | CASSPSSGYEQYF | TGTGCCAGCAGCCCTTCGTCTGGCTACGAGCAGTACTTC
TRBJ2-7 | - | - | TRBV28 | CASSLRGTAAYEQYF | TGTGCCAGCAGTTTGCGCGGGACTGCGGCCTACGAGCAGTACTTC
TRBJ2-7 | - | - | TRBV6-1 | CASSEGAGTYEQYF | TGTGCCAGCAGTGAAGGGGCGGGCACCTACGAGCAGTACTTC
TRBJ2-7 | - | few | TRBV3-1/TRBV3-2 | CASKQQALPLYEQYF | TGTGCCAGCAAGCAGCAGGCCCTCCCGCTCTACGAGCAGTACTTC
TRBJ2-1 | - | - | TRBV4-3 | CASSQDRTGLPNEQFF | TGCGCCAGCAGCCAAGACCGGACGGGACTTCCGAATGAGCAGTTCTTC
TRBJ1-2 | TRBD1 | once | TRBV2 | CASTLDRVSFGYTF | TGTGCCAGCACTTTGGACAGGGTCTCCTTCGGCTACACCTTC
TRBJ2-2 | - | - | TRBV9 | CASSVGATRGGELFF | TGTGCCAGCAGCGTAGGAGCCACCCGGGGCGGGGAGCTGTTTTTT
TRBJ2-5 | TRBD1 | once | TRBV13 | CASSHRGGETQYF | TGTGCCAGCAGCCACAGGGGTGGAGAGACCCAGTACTTC
TRBJ2-7 | TRBD1 | - | TRBV6-5 | CASSYSGQGGYEQYF | TGTGCCAGCAGTTACTCTGGACAGGGCGGTTACGAGCAGTACTTC
TRBJ1-3 | - | - | TRBV12-3/TRBV12-4 | CASSLETRNTIYF | TGTGCCAGCAGTCTAGAAACCCGAAACACCATATATTTT
TRBJ2-1 | TRBD1 | - | TRBV6-5 | CASSSGDRGYNEQFF | TGTGCCAGCAGTTCCGGGGACAGGGGCTACAATGAGCAGTTCTTC
TRBJ2-6 | - | - | TRBV5-1 | CASSVDSGANVLTF | TGCGCCAGCAGCGTAGACTCTGGGGCCAACGTCCTGACTTTC
TRBJ2-5 | - | - | TRBV7-9 | CASSTRLTETQYF | TGTGCCAGCAGCACTCGCCTCACTGAGACCCAGTACTTC
TRBJ1-2 | - | once | TRBV21-1 | CASSRDSYGYTF | TGTGCCAGCAGCAGAGACAGCTATGGCTACACCTTC
TRBJ2-1 | - | - | TRBV4-1 | CASSQVGEQFF | TGCGCCAGCAGCCAAGTGGGTGAGCAGTTCTTC
TRBJ2-1 | TRBD2 | - | TRBV2 | CASRGTSEYNEQFF | TGTGCCAGCAGAGGGACTAGTGAGTACAATGAGCAGTTCTTC
TRBJ2-7 | - | - | TRBV28 | CASSDPLGTTYEQYF | TGTGCCAGCAGTGACCCACTCGGGACCACCTACGAGCAGTACTTC
TRBJ1-1 | - | - | TRBV12-3/TRBV12-4 | CASSLKGAAEAFF | TGTGCCAGCAGTTTAAAAGGGGCGGCGGAGGCTTTCTTT
TRBJ1-1 | - | - | TRBV15 | CATSRDQLNTEAFF | TGTGCCACCAGCAGGGATCAGTTGAACACTGAAGCTTTCTTT
TRBJ1-5 | TRBD1 | - | TRBV10-3 | CAISESPRGLAQPQHF | TGTGCCATCAGTGAGTCGCCCAGGGGGCTGGCTCAGCCCCAGCATTTT
TRBJ1-1 | - | - | TRBV29-1 | CSVLWGGVYTEAFF | TGCAGCGTTTTATGGGGGGGCGTTTACACTGAAGCTTTCTTT
TRBJ1-4 | TRBD1 | - | TRBV7-2 | CASSLGDRGATNEKLFF | TGTGCCAGCAGCTTAGGGGACAGGGGAGCAACTAATGAAAAACTGTTTTTT
TRBJ2-7 | - | - | TRBV28 | CASSLSAIGGSYEQYF | TGTGCCAGCAGTCTTAGCGCTATAGGCGGATCCTACGAGCAGTACTTC
TRBJ2-7 | - | - | TRBV2 | CASLKRPWGEQYF | TGTGCCAGCCTTAAGCGACCGTGGGGGGAGCAGTACTTC
TRBJ2-4 | - | - | TRBV9 | CASSALVGGTKNIQYF | TGTGCCAGCAGCGCCCTGGTTGGGGGAACCAAAAACATTCAGTACTTC
TRBJ2-1 | - | once | TRBV29-1 | CSVDGINEQFF | TGCAGCGTTGATGGAATTAATGAGCAGTTCTTC
TRBJ2-3 | - | - | TRBV2 | CATFTDTQYF | TGTGCCACATTCACAGATACGCAGTATTTT
TRBJ2-1 | - | - | TRBV12-3/TRBV12-4 | CASSRTNEQFF | TGTGCCAGCAGCCGGACGAATGAGCAGTTCTTC
TRBJ1-5 | - | - | TRBV9 | CASTSGDSNQPQHF | TGTGCCAGCACATCGGGGGACAGCAATCAGCCCCAGCATTTT
TRBJ1-1 | TRBD1 | - | TRBV6-5 | CASRTGENTEAFF | TGTGCCAGCAGGACAGGGGAGAACACTGAAGCTTTCTTT
TRBJ2-1 | - | - | TRBV5-8 | CASSLEQGHNEQFF | TGTGCCAGCAGCTTGGAGCAGGGCCACAATGAGCAGTTCTTC
TRBJ1-5 | - | - | TRBV12-5 | CASGLDGDQPQHF | TGTGCTAGTGGTTTGGATGGGGATCAGCCCCAGCATTTT
TRBJ1-4 | - | - | TRBV7-9 | CASSPGSEKLFF | TGTGCCAGCAGCCCTGGCTCCGAAAAACTGTTTTTT
TRBJ1-1 | - | - | TRBV6-5 | CASSLDRLNTEAFF | TGTGCCAGCAGTCTGGACAGATTGAACACTGAAGCTTTCTTT
TRBJ2-1 | TRBD2 | - | TRBV15 | CATSRDGWSGRAHEQFF | TGTGCCACCAGCAGAGATGGGTGGAGCGGGAGGGCCCATGAGCAGTTCTTC
TRBJ1-1 | - | - | TRBV11-3 | CARKLTPRNTEAFF | TGTGCCAGAAAATTAACACCGCGGAACACTGAAGCTTTCTTT
TRBJ2-1 | TRBD2 | once | TRBV29-1 | CSVLLAGTIHNEQFF | TGCAGCGTTCTATTAGCGGGAACGATCCATAATGAGCAGTTCTTC
TRBJ1-2 | TRBD1 | - | TRBV29-1 | CSVGDRGTTGYTF | TGCAGCGTTGGGGACAGGGGAACAACTGGCTACACCTTC
TRBJ2-1 | - | - | TRBV6-4 | CASSDSSENEQFF | TGTGCCAGCAGTGACTCGAGTGAGAATGAGCAGTTCTTC